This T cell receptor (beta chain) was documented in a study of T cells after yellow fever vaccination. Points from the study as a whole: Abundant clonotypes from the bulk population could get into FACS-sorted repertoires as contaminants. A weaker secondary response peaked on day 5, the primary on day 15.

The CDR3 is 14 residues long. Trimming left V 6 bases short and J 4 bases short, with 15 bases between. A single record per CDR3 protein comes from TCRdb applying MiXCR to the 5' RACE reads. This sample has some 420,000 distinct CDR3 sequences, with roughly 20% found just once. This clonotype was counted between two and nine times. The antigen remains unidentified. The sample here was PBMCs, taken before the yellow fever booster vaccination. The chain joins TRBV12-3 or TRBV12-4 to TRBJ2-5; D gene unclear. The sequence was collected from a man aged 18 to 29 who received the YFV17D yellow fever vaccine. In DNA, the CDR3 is TGTGCCAGCAGCCTACGTAGTACGGGAGAGACCCAGTACTTC. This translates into CASSLRSTGETQYF.